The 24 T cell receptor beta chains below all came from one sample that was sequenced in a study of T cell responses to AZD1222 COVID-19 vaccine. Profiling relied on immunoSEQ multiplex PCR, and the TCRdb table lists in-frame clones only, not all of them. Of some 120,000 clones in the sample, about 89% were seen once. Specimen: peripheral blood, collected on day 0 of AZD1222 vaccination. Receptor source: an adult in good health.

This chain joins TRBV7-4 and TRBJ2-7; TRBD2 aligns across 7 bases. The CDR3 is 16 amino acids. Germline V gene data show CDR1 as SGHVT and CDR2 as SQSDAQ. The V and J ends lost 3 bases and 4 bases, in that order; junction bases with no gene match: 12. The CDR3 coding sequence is TGTGCCAGCAGCTTTGGCGGGAGTTGTTCGCGGTACGAGCAGTACTTC. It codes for CASSFGGSCSRYEQYF.

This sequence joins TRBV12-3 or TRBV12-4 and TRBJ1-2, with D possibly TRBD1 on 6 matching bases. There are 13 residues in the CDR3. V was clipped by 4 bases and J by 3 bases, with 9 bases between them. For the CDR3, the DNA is TGTGCCAGCAGTTCACAGGGAGACTATGGCTACACCTTC. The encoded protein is CASSSQGDYGYTF.

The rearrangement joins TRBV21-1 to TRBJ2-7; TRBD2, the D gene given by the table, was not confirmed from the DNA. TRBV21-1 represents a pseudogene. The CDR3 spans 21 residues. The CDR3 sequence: CASSKNQPPGLAGVDSYEQYF. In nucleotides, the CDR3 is TGTGCCAGCAGCAAGAACCAGCCTCCGGGACTAGCGGGGGTCGACTCCTACGAGCAGTACTTC.

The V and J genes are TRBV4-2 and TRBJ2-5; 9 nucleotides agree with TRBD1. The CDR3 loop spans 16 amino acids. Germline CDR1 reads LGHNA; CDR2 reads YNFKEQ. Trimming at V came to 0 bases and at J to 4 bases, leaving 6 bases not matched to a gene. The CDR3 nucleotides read TGTGCCAGCAGCCAAGATGCACAGGGGGCTGGAGAGACCCAGTACTTC. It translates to CASSQDAQGAGETQYF.

The CDR3 here is CSVEDSYGYGYTF. Written as DNA, the CDR3 is TGCAGCGTTGAAGATTCATATGGATATGGCTACACCTTC. This chain joins TRBV29-1 and TRBJ1-2; D gene unclear. Trimming removed 0 bases at V and 5 bases at J, with 10 bases between. Per the germline V gene, CDR1 is SQVTM and CDR2 is ANQGSEA. The CDR3 is made up of 13 amino acids.

CDR3 coding DNA: TGTGCCAGCAGCTTTCGCACAACCGGGACAGTTTACAATGAGCAGTTCTTC. The encoded protein is CASSFRTTGTVYNEQFF. The chain is built from TRBV7-4 and TRBJ2-1; TRBD1 matches at 7 bases. The CDR3 has 17 residues. Germline assignment: CDR1 SGHVT and CDR2 SQSDAQ. The V gene end was trimmed by 3 bases and the J gene end by 4 bases; junction bases not matched to a gene: 12.

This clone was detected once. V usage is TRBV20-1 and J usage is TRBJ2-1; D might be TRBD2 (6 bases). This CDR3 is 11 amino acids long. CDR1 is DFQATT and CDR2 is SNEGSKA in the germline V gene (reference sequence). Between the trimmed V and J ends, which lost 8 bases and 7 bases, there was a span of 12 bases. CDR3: CSFLGGNEQFF. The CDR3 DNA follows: TGCAGTTTCCTCGGGGGAAATGAGCAGTTCTTC.

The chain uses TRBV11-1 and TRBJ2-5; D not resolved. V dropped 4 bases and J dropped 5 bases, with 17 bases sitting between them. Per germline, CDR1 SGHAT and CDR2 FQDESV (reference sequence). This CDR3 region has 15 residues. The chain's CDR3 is CASSSNGYSRETQYF. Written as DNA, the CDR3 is TGTGCCAGCAGCTCCAATGGGTACAGCCGGGAGACCCAGTACTTC.

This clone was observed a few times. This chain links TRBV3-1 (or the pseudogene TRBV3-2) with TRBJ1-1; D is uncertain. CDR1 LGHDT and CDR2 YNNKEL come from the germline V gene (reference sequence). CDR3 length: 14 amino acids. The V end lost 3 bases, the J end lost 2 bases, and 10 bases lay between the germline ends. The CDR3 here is CASSQGEGNTEAFF. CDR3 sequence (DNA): TGTGCCAGCAGCCAGGGAGAGGGTAACACTGAAGCTTTCTTT.

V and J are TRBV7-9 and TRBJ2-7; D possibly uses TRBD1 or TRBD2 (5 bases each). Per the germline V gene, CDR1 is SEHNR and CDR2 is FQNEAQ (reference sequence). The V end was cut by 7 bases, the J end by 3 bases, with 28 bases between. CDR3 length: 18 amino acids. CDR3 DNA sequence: TGTGCCAGCACCGTCTCTTGGGCCTTAAGGGACGGGGACTACGAGCAGTACTTC. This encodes CASTVSWALRDGDYEQYF.

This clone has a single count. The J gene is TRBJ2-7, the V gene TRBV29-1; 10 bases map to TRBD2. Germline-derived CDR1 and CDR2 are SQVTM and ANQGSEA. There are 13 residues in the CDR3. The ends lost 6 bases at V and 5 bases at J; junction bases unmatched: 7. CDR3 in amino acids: CSVELAGINEQYF. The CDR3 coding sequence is TGCAGCGTCGAACTAGCGGGGATAAACGAGCAGTACTTC.

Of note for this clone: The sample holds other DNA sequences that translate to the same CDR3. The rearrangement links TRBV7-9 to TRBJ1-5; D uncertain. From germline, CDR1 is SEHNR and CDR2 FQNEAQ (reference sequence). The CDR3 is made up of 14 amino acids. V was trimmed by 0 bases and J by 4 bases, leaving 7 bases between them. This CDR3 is CASSLAGLNQPQHF. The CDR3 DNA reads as TGTGCCAGCAGCTTAGCAGGGCTTAATCAGCCCCAGCATTTT.

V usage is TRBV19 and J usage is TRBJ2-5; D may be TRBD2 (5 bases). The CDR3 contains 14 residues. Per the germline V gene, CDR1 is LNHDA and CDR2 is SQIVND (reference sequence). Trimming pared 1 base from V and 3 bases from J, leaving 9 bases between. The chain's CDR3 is CASSIGGGEETQYF. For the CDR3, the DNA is TGTGCCAGTAGTATAGGAGGAGGAGAAGAGACCCAGTACTTC.

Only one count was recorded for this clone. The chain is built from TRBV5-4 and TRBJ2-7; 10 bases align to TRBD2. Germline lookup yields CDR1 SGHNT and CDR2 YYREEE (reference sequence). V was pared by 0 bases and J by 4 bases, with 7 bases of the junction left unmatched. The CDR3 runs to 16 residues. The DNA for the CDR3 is TGTGCCAGCAGCTTGGCGCTAGCGGGAGTATCGTACGAGCAGTACTTC. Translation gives CASSLALAGVSYEQYF.

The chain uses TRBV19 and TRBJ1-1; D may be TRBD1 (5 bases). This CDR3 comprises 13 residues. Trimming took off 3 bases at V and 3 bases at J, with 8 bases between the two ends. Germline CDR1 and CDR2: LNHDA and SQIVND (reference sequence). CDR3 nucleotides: TGTGCCAGTAGTATTCAGGGTTACACTGAAGCTTTCTTT. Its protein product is CASSIQGYTEAFF.

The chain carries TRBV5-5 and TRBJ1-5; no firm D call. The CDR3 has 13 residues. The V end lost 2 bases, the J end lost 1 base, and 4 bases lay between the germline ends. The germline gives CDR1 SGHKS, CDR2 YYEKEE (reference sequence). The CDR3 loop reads CASSFGSNQPQHF. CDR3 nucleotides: TGTGCCAGCAGCTTCGGCAGCAATCAGCCCCAGCATTTT. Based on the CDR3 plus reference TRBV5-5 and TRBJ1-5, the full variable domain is DAGVTQSPTHLIKTRGQQVTLRCSPISGHKSVSWYQQVLGQGPQFIFQYYEKEERGRGNFPDRFSARQFPNYSSELNVNALLLGDSALYLCASSFGSNQPQHFGDGTRLSIL.

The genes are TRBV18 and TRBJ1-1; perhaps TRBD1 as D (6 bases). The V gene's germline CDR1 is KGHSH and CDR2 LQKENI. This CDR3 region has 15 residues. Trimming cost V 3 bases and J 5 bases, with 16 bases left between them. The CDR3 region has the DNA TGTGCCAGCTCACCCCCAGGGTTAGGGGGGACTGAAGCTTTCTTT. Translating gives CASSPPGLGGTEAFF.

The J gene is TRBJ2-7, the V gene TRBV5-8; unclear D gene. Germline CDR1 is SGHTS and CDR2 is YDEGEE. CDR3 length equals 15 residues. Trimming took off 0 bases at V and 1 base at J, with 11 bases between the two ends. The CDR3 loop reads CASSLVVGQSYEQYF. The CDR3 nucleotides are TGTGCCAGCAGCTTGGTGGTTGGGCAGTCCTACGAGCAGTACTTC.

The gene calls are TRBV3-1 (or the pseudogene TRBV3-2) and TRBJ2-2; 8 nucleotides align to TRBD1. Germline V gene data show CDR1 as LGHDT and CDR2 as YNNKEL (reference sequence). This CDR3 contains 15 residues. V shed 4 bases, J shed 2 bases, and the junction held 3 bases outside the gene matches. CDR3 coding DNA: TGTGCCAGCAGCCCGACAGGGGTCAACACCGGGGAGCTGTTTTTT. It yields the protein CASSPTGVNTGELFF.

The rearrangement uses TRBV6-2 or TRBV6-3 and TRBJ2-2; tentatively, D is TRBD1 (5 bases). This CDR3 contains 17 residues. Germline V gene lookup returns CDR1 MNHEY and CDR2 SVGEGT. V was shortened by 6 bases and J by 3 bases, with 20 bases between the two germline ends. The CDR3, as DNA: TGTGCCAGCAGCCCCCTACCCCGTTCCAGGGACACCGGGGAGCTGTTTTTT. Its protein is CASSPLPRSRDTGELFF.

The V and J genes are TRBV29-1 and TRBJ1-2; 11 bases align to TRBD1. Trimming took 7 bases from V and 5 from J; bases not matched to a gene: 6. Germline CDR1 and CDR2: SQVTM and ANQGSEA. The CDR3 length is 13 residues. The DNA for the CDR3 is TGCAGCGCATCGGGACAGGGGGAGTATGGCTACACCTTC. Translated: CSASGQGEYGYTF.

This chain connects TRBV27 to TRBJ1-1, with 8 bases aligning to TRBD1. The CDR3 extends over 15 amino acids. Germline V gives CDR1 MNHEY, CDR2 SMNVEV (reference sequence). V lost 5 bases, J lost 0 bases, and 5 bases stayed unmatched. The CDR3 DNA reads TGTGCCAGCAGTCCTGGACAGGGCTTGAACACTGAAGCTTTCTTT. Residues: CASSPGQGLNTEAFF.

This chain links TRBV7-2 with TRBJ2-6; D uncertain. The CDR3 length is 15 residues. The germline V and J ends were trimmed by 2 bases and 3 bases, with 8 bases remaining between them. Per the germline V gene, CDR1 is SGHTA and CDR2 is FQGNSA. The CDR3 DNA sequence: TGTGCCAGCAGCTTAATGGGTGGTGGGGCCAACGTCCTGACTTTC. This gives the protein CASSLMGGGANVLTF.

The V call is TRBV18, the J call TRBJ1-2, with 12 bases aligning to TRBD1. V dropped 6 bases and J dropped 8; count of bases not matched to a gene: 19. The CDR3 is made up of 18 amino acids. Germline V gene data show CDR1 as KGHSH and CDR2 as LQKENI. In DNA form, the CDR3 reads TGTGCCAGCTCGTTGACAACCTCCGTGGGACAGGGGGCGTTAGGCTACACCTTC. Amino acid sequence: CASSLTTSVGQGALGYTF.